These 2 T cell receptor beta chains were all obtained from the same sample, sequenced in a study of human T cells and chemical hapten exposure. Time point in this sample: patch test 1, 2 weeks after DPC sensitization. The treatment is: therapeutic diphenylcyclopropenone sensitization with weekly scalp DPC. TCRdb ran MiXCR on the RACE reads and lists one entry per CDR3 protein. The repertoire includes about 340,000 distinct CDR3 sequences, about 7% of them detected once, and more than 7% sits in the top ten. The starting material was whole blood, obtained in connection with sensitization to the hapten diphenylcyclopropenone (DPC). All receptors come from a woman aged 18-29 years with alopecia areata. Some clones in this sample may be carry-over from other donors' samples.

Many counts were recorded for this clonotype. The chain is built from TRBV7-2 and TRBJ1-5; TRBD1 might be the D (6 bases). V was clipped by 1 base and J by 7 bases, with 17 bases between them. Looked up from germline, CDR1 is SGHTA and CDR2 is FQGNSA. This CDR3 spans 16 amino acids. For the CDR3, the DNA is TGTGCCAGCAGCTTAGGATTACAGGGTTCGGGGCAGCCCCAGCATTTT. As protein: CASSLGLQGSGQPQHF. Full variable domain (remainder filled in from reference TRBV7-2 and TRBJ1-5): GAGVSQSPSNKVTEKGKDVELRCDPISGHTALYWYRQSLGQGLEFLIYFQGNSAPDKSGLPSDRFSAERTGGSVSTLTIQRTQQEDSAVYLCASSLGLQGSGQPQHFGDGTRLSIL.

The sample holds a few counts of this clonotype. The chain employs TRBV20-1 and TRBJ1-5, with D possibly TRBD1 on 5 matching bases. CDR1 DFQATT and CDR2 SNEGSKA come from the germline V gene (reference sequence). The CDR3 loop spans 15 amino acids. V lost 3 bases to trimming and J lost 4 bases, with 16 bases between them. The DNA of the CDR3 is TGCAGTGCTAGTCGACAGAGGAAGTCAAATCAGCCCCAGCATTTT. This translates into CSASRQRKSNQPQHF.